These 32 T cell receptor beta chains were all obtained from the same sample, sequenced in a study of identical twins (dated by TCRdb to 2016 to 2017). Libraries were made using 5' RACE. The sequencer was an Illumina HiSeq 2000. TCRdb reworked the public reads: Q25 trimming with fastp, MiXCR clone assembly, productive beta chains retained. Every distinct CDR3 protein forms one entry, paired with its most common genes and DNA. The sample table records roughly 480,000 distinct CDR3 sequences; approximately 24% of these occur just once. The ten largest clones capture approximately 2.9% of the sample. These same data were also listed under a study on T cells expressing NK-cell markers.

Input material: CD4+ T cells sorted from blood. The origin of the receptors is a young woman in good health.

The rearrangement links TRBV5-1 to TRBJ2-3; 11 positions match TRBD1. CDR1 is SGHRS, CDR2 YFSETQ, per germline. The CDR3 length is 19 residues. Germline trimming cut 4 bases from V and 0 bases from J; bases unmatched to any gene: 13. The CDR3 is CASSPGTGGSLSSTDTQYF. DNA of the CDR3: TGCGCCAGCAGCCCCGGGACAGGGGGGTCCCTTTCTAGCACAGATACGCAGTATTTT. Full variable domain (missing parts from reference TRBV5-1 and TRBJ2-3): KAGVTQTPRYLIKTRGQQVTLSCSPISGHRSVSWYQQTPGQGLQFLFEYFSETQRNKGNFPGRFSGRQFSNSRSEMNVSTLELGDSALYLCASSPGTGGSLSSTDTQYFGPGTRLTVL.

The J gene is TRBJ2-5, the V gene TRBV5-1, with 7 nucleotides matching TRBD1. CDR3 length: 13 residues. The germline CDR1 and CDR2 sequences are SGHRS and YFSETQ. Germline trimming cut 5 bases from V and 4 bases from J; bases unmatched to any gene: 5. DNA for the CDR3: TGCGCCAGCAGAATGACAGGGATAGAGACCCAGTACTTC. Translation gives CASRMTGIETQYF.

V and J are TRBV7-9 and TRBJ2-2, with D perhaps matching TRBD2 (5 bases). The CDR3 has 15 amino acids. Germline V gene lookup returns CDR1 SEHNR and CDR2 FQNEAQ (reference sequence). V dropped 4 bases and J dropped 2 bases, with 11 bases sitting between them. In DNA form, the CDR3 reads TGTGCCAGCAGCTCCAGCGGCAAAAACACCGGGGAGCTGTTTTTT. This encodes CASSSSGKNTGELFF.

The chain combines TRBV7-7 with TRBJ2-3, with 7 bases aligning to TRBD2. Germline V gene data show CDR1 as SSHAT and CDR2 as FNYEAQ (reference sequence). The trim removed 4 bases at V and 5 bases at J, leaving 18 bases unmatched. The CDR3 totals 18 residues. CDR3 in amino acids: CASSSNPLTSIGGDTQYF. CDR3 DNA sequence: TGTGCCAGCAGCTCGAATCCCTTGACTAGCATCGGAGGAGATACGCAGTATTTT.

In this sample, this clonotype turned up a few times. The chain uses TRBV7-2 and TRBJ2-7; D is tentatively TRBD1 or TRBD2 (5 bases each). There are 13 residues in the CDR3. The ends were cut back, 5 bases at V and 7 bases at J, with 15 bases in the middle. The germline V gene has CDR1 SGHTA and CDR2 FQGNSA. CDR3 protein: CASSLRVREEQYF. CDR3 DNA sequence: TGTGCCAGCAGCCTCAGGGTCCGGGAAGAGCAGTACTTC.

The chain is built from TRBV6-2 or TRBV6-3 and TRBJ2-1; TRBD2 agrees at 15 bases. Trimming cost V 7 bases and J 3 bases; bases outside gene matches: 7. Germline CDR1 is MNHEY and CDR2 is SVGEGT. This CDR3 is 17 amino acids long. CDR3 protein: CASTIGTSGRFYNEQFF. CDR3 nucleotides: TGTGCCAGCACCATAGGGACTAGCGGGAGGTTCTACAATGAGCAGTTCTTC.

The J gene is TRBJ2-1, the V gene TRBV30; 7 positions match TRBD2. Germline V CDR1 and CDR2: GTSNPN, SVGIG (reference sequence). V lost 5 bases to trimming and J lost 6 bases; unmatched junction nucleotides: 7. The CDR3 has 13 amino acids. The CDR3 DNA reads TGTGCCTGGGGTGCGGGAGCCGGCAATGAGCAGTTCTTC. It encodes CAWGAGAGNEQFF.

V usage is TRBV12-3 or TRBV12-4 and J usage is TRBJ2-7, with 9 bases that match TRBD2. CDR3 size: 15 residues. V shed 1 base and J 4 bases; nucleotides not matched to a gene: 5. CDR3 DNA: TGTGCCAGCAGTTTAGGCGGGAGGGCCCCGTACGAGCAGTACTTC. Amino acids: CASSLGGRAPYEQYF.

In this sample, this clonotype turned up a few times. This chain links TRBV5-1 with TRBJ2-3; D call uncertain. Per germline, CDR1 SGHRS and CDR2 YFSETQ. The CDR3 runs 12 residues. V was pared by 4 bases and J by 7 bases, with 10 bases between. CDR3 nucleotide sequence: TGCGCCAGCAGCCAGACCGTAAATACGCAGTATTTT. This encodes CASSQTVNTQYF.

This clonotype has just a few counts. The chain joins TRBV7-9 to TRBJ1-6; unclear D gene. Trimming removed 5 bases from V and 3 bases from J, with 17 bases in between. Germline CDR1 and CDR2: SEHNR and FQNEAQ (reference sequence). There are 17 residues in the CDR3. The CDR3, as DNA: TGTGCCAGCAGCCCCCTTACCGGTTCTCACTATAATTCACCCCTCCACTTT. As protein: CASSPLTGSHYNSPLHF.

The J gene is TRBJ1-5, the V gene TRBV9, with D uncertain. V was cut by 0 bases and J by 2 bases, with 12 bases left in between. The germline V gene has CDR1 SGDLS and CDR2 YYNGEE. The length of the CDR3 is 16 residues. CDR3 DNA sequence: TGTGCCAGCAGCGTAGGAGACACCTGGGGCAATCAGCCCCAGCATTTT. Amino acid sequence: CASSVGDTWGNQPQHF.

The chain uses TRBV20-1 and TRBJ2-5; 7 nucleotides match TRBD2. Unmatched junction bases numbered 4, after V lost 5 bases and J lost 7 bases. Germline CDR1 is DFQATT and CDR2 is SNEGSKA (reference sequence). This CDR3 has 11 amino acids. Here the CDR3 reads CSAAGVGTQYF. The CDR3 DNA reads TGCAGTGCTGCGGGGGTTGGGACCCAGTACTTC.

This chain uses TRBV2 with TRBJ2-7; no definite D call. Germline V CDR1 and CDR2: SNHLY, FYNNEI. The length of the CDR3 is 12 residues. The germline V and J ends were trimmed by 3 bases and 1 base, with 4 bases remaining between them. Here the CDR3 reads CASSDQSYEQYF. CDR3 nucleotide sequence: TGTGCCAGCAGTGACCAGTCCTACGAGCAGTACTTC.

V gene TRBV10-3 combines with J gene TRBJ1-1, with 7 bases fitting TRBD1. Trimming took 6 bases from V and 6 from J; bases not matched to a gene: 10. Germline V gene lookup returns CDR1 ENHRY and CDR2 SYGVKD. The length of the CDR3 is 14 residues. For the CDR3, the DNA is TGTGCCATCAGGCCGGGACAGAAGGACGCTGAAGCTTTCTTT. It specifies CAIRPGQKDAEAFF.

This clonotype was seen a few times. The V gene is TRBV7-3, the J gene TRBJ2-1; the match to TRBD2 covers 7 bases. The CDR3 extends over 15 amino acids. CDR1 is SGHTA and CDR2 is FQGTGA in the germline V gene. J was trimmed by 1 base and V by 5 bases; bases with no gene match: 5. CDR3 sequence: CASSPQAGSYNEQFF. DNA for the CDR3: TGTGCCAGCAGCCCCCAAGCGGGGTCCTACAATGAGCAGTTCTTC.

This chain uses TRBV12-3 or TRBV12-4 with TRBJ2-1, with TRBD2 matching over 8 bases. The CDR3 contains 16 residues. Trimming took 3 bases from V and 3 from J; bases not matched to a gene: 7. CDR3 protein: CASSFLREAYYNEQFF. The CDR3 bases are TGTGCCAGCAGTTTTTTGCGGGAGGCCTACTACAATGAGCAGTTCTTC.

The chain recombines TRBV11-2 with TRBJ2-5, with D possibly being TRBD2 (7 bases). This CDR3 region has 16 residues. CDR1 SGHAT and CDR2 FQNNGV come from the germline V gene. Between the trimmed V and J ends, which lost 3 bases and 6 bases, there was a span of 20 bases. As DNA, the CDR3 is TGTGCCAGCAGCTTCTTGAAGGGAGGGCAGGGGAAGACCCAGTACTTC. Amino acid sequence: CASSFLKGGQGKTQYF.

V and J are TRBV2 and TRBJ2-1; D is tentatively TRBD1 or TRBD2 (6 bases each). Per the germline V gene, CDR1 is SNHLY and CDR2 is FYNNEI. With 5 bases removed from V and 7 bases from J, the gap between germline ends came to 12 bases. The CDR3 runs to 13 residues. The CDR3 sequence: CASSRGAENEQFF. The CDR3 nucleotides read TGTGCCAGCAGTAGGGGGGCCGAGAATGAGCAGTTCTTC.

J is TRBJ2-1 and V is TRBV5-1, with 7 bases lining up with TRBD2. With 5 bases clipped from V and 3 bases from J, the junction kept 5 bases outside the gene matches. Germline values: CDR1 SGHRS, CDR2 YFSETQ. This CDR3 comprises 14 residues. CDR3 in DNA: TGCGCCAGCAGGGATAGCGGGTTCTACAATGAGCAGTTCTTC. The encoded protein is CASRDSGFYNEQFF.

This clonotype was observed a handful of times. The chain joins TRBV6-1 to TRBJ2-1; 8 positions agree with TRBD1. Germline CDR1 and CDR2: MNHNS and SASEGT. The junction had 5 bases not matched to a gene; V was cut back by 4 bases and J by 0 bases. The CDR3 spans 16 residues. The DNA for the CDR3 is TGTGCCAGCAGTGCCCGGGACAGGATCTCCTACAATGAGCAGTTCTTC. As protein: CASSARDRISYNEQFF.

The chain employs TRBV9 and TRBJ2-5; 8 positions agree with TRBD1. CDR1 SGDLS and CDR2 YYNGEE come from the germline V gene. The CDR3 loop spans 16 amino acids. With 4 bases clipped from V and 5 bases from J, the junction kept 13 bases outside the gene matches. This CDR3 reads CASSPNPGQGRETQYF. The CDR3 DNA sequence: TGTGCCAGCAGCCCCAACCCCGGACAGGGTCGGGAGACCCAGTACTTC. The whole variable domain, remainder taken from reference TRBV9 and TRBJ2-5, is DSGVTQTPKHLITATGQRVTLRCSPRSGDLSVYWYQQSLDQGLQFLIQYYNGEERAKGNILERFSAQQFPDLHSELNLSSLELGDSALYFCASSPNPGQGRETQYFGPGTRLLVL.

There are many counts of this clonotype. J is TRBJ2-5 and V is TRBV15, with 9 positions matching TRBD2. Unmatched junction bases numbered 9, after V lost 3 bases and J lost 1 base. Germline V lookup: CDR1 LNHNV, CDR2 YYDKDF (reference sequence). This CDR3 spans 17 amino acids. In DNA form, the CDR3 reads TGTGCCACCAGCAGCGCCGAAGCGGGGGGACTCCAAGAGACCCAGTACTTC. It specifies CATSSAEAGGLQETQYF.

The chain has TRBV9 and TRBJ1-3, with no clear D. Germline loops: CDR1 SGDLS, CDR2 YYNGEE. CDR3 length equals 15 residues. Trimming cost V 7 bases and J 0 bases, with 14 bases left between them. The CDR3: CASGLTPSSGNTIYF. The CDR3 DNA reads as TGTGCCAGCGGATTGACACCGAGCTCTGGAAACACCATATATTTT.

This clonotype was detected a few times. This sequence joins TRBV5-1 and TRBJ1-1, with unresolved D. Germline assignment: CDR1 SGHRS and CDR2 YFSETQ. This CDR3 is 14 amino acids long. V was trimmed by 4 bases and J by 0 bases, leaving 10 bases between them. This CDR3 reads CASSRDNLNTEAFF. The CDR3 DNA is TGCGCCAGCAGCCGCGACAACTTGAACACTGAAGCTTTCTTT.

The V call is TRBV15, the J call TRBJ2-2; tentative D call: TRBD1 (5 bases). Germline-derived CDR1 and CDR2 are LNHNV and YYDKDF (reference sequence). Deletions cut 3 bases from V and 5 bases from J, with 16 bases between. The CDR3 runs 16 residues. The CDR3 coding sequence is TGTGCCACCAGCAGCCCGACCCAGGGAAATACCGGGGAGCTGTTTTTT. Its protein product is CATSSPTQGNTGELFF.

The rearrangement links TRBV6-1 to TRBJ2-3; tentatively, D is TRBD1 or TRBD2 (5 bases each). Between the trimmed V and J ends, which lost 8 bases and 8 bases, there was a span of 17 bases. Germline V gene lookup returns CDR1 MNHNS and CDR2 SASEGT. The CDR3 is 13 amino acids. The CDR3 sequence is CASGTYHSGTQYF. CDR3 nucleotide sequence: TGTGCCAGCGGGACCTATCACAGTGGTACGCAGTATTTT.

The chain joins TRBV4-3 to TRBJ2-7; 9 nucleotides match TRBD1. This CDR3 contains 14 residues. After removal of 1 base from V and 3 bases from J, the junction contained 1 base not matched to a gene. In germline, CDR1 is LGHNA, CDR2 YSLEER. The CDR3 loop reads CASSQGGQGYEQYF. The DNA for the CDR3 is TGCGCCAGCAGCCAAGGGGGACAGGGCTACGAGCAGTACTTC.

CDR3 sequence (DNA): TGCAGCGTTTCCCGATCAGGAGATTTAGGCGAGCAGTACTTC. Protein product: CSVSRSGDLGEQYF. This chain uses TRBV29-1 with TRBJ2-7; D is uncertain. There are 14 residues in the CDR3. V dropped 5 bases and J dropped 6 bases, with 20 bases sitting between them. Germline assignment: CDR1 SQVTM and CDR2 ANQGSEA.

V and J are TRBV7-3 and TRBJ2-2; D possibly corresponds to TRBD2 (6 bases). This CDR3 comprises 15 residues. V was clipped by 5 bases and J by 2 bases, with 12 bases between them. Germline V CDR1 and CDR2: SGHTA, FQGTGA. The CDR3 DNA follows: TGTGCCAGCAGCCACGGGGGAGAAAACACCGGGGAGCTGTTTTTT. The encoded protein is CASSHGGENTGELFF.

In its sample, this clonotype was seen once. The J gene is TRBJ2-7, the V gene TRBV30; 8 bases are a match to TRBD2. This CDR3 has 14 amino acids. Trimming took 3 bases from V and 0 from J; bases not matched to a gene: 4. Germline values: CDR1 GTSNPN, CDR2 SVGIG (reference sequence). CDR3: CAWRTSGSSYEQYF. CDR3 in DNA: TGTGCCTGGAGAACTAGCGGAAGCTCCTACGAGCAGTACTTC. Together with reference TRBV30 and TRBJ2-7, the CDR3 gives the full variable domain: SQTIHQWPATLVQPVGSPLSLECTVEGTSNPNLYWYRQAAGRGLQLLFYSVGIGQISSEVPQNLSASRPQDRQFILSSKKLLLSDSGFYLCAWRTSGSSYEQYFGPGTRLTVT.

The chain joins TRBV18 to TRBJ2-1; D is ambiguous. V lost 0 bases to trimming and J lost 5 bases, with 14 bases between them. CDR3 size: 16 residues. In germline, CDR1 is KGHSH, CDR2 LQKENI. CDR3 coding DNA: TGTGCCAGCTCACCACCGAAGACGCAGCCCCACAATGAGCAGTTCTTC. Translation gives CASSPPKTQPHNEQFF.

The chain is built from TRBV6-1 and TRBJ1-3; D unclear. CDR1 and CDR2 from the germline V gene are MNHNS and SASEGT. V was pared by 9 bases and J by 2 bases, with 14 bases between. CDR3 length equals 14 residues. Here the CDR3 reads CASVLLGPGNTIYF. CDR3 nucleotide sequence: TGTGCCAGTGTGTTGTTAGGGCCTGGAAACACCATATATTTT.